The 32 T cell receptor beta chains below all came from one sample that was sequenced in a study of T cell responses to AZD1222 COVID-19 vaccine. Profiled with immunoSEQ multiplex PCR; TCRdb holds only in-frame clones, not every one. The sample consists of fewer than 150,000 clones, about 90% of them appearing once. Source: peripheral blood, taken on day 0 of AZD1222 vaccination. The receptors stem from an adult in good health.

The chain is built from TRBV18 and TRBJ1-1, with a possible D match to TRBD1 (5 bases). The germline V gene has CDR1 KGHSH and CDR2 LQKENI. The V end lost 6 bases, the J end lost 5 bases, and 19 bases lay between the germline ends. This CDR3 has 15 residues. In DNA form, the CDR3 reads TGTGCCAGCTCCCGAGGAGGGGCGGGGGGGACTGAAGCTTTCTTT. This encodes CASSRGGAGGTEAFF.

The chain joins TRBV12-3 or TRBV12-4 to TRBJ2-7; no clear D. The germline V and J ends were trimmed by 1 base and 5 bases, with 6 bases remaining between them. The CDR3 is 12 amino acids. Written as DNA, the CDR3 is TGTGCCAGCAGTTTAGTGAGAGACGAGCAGTACTTC. Its translation is CASSLVRDEQYF.

The chain couples TRBV5-4 to TRBJ1-1; a weak D match, TRBD1 (6 bases). CDR1 SGHNT and CDR2 YYREEE come from the germline V gene (reference sequence). The CDR3 extends over 15 amino acids. V was pared by 4 bases and J by 0 bases, with 13 bases between. This chain's CDR3 is CASSIQGSMNTEAFF. The CDR3 nucleotides read TGTGCCAGCAGCATACAGGGTAGCATGAACACTGAAGCTTTCTTT.

The chain links TRBV6-5 to TRBJ2-5; 8 bases agree with TRBD2. V lost 6 bases and J lost 7; bases outside the gene matches: 10. The germline gives CDR1 MNHEY, CDR2 SVGAGI. The CDR3 extends over 14 amino acids. The CDR3 sequence: CASSDGGESSTQYF. The CDR3 nucleotides read TGTGCCAGCAGCGACGGGGGGGAATCGTCGACCCAGTACTTC.

CDR3 loop: CASSVRQGTFSGNTIYF. CDR3 DNA sequence: TGCGCCAGCAGCGTCCGACAGGGGACCTTCTCTGGAAACACCATATATTTT. The chain has TRBV5-1 and TRBJ1-3; 8 bases match TRBD1. The length of the CDR3 is 17 residues. Germline CDR1 is SGHRS and CDR2 is YFSETQ. V lost 4 bases to trimming and J lost 0 bases; unmatched junction nucleotides: 9.

The V gene is TRBV9, the J gene TRBJ1-4; no firm D call. The germline gives CDR1 SGDLS, CDR2 YYNGEE. Trimming took off 0 bases at V and 5 bases at J, with 11 bases between the two ends. CDR3 length: 15 amino acids. The CDR3 coding sequence is TGTGCCAGCAGCGTAGTGGGGTTAGGGAATGAAAAACTGTTTTTT. As protein: CASSVVGLGNEKLFF.

This chain joins TRBV19 and TRBJ2-3; TRBD1 agrees at 10 bases. This CDR3 is built from 17 residues. Trimming took 2 bases from V and 2 from J; bases not matched to a gene: 7. In germline, CDR1 is LNHDA, CDR2 SQIVND (reference sequence). DNA of the CDR3: TGTGCCAGTAGTATAAGTGGGACAGGGGCCCCCACAGATACGCAGTATTTT. Translation: CASSISGTGAPTDTQYF.

V usage is TRBV2 and J usage is TRBJ1-1, with D possibly matching TRBD1 (5 bases). Per the germline V gene, CDR1 is SNHLY and CDR2 is FYNNEI. V dropped 0 bases and J dropped 10 bases, with 6 bases sitting between them. The CDR3 is 11 residues long. The CDR3 region is CASSEAGGAFF. DNA for the CDR3: TGTGCCAGCAGTGAAGCGGGGGGAGCTTTCTTT. Complete variable domain (other parts from reference TRBV2 and TRBJ1-1): EPEVTQTPSHQVTQMGQEVILRCVPISNHLYFYWYRQILGQKVEFLVSFYNNEISEKSEIFDDQFSVERPDGSNFTLKIRSTKLEDSAMYFCASSEAGGAFFGQGTRLTVV.

V usage is TRBV29-1 and J usage is TRBJ1-2; 7 bases map to TRBD1. CDR3 size: 16 residues. Unmatched junction bases numbered 11, after V lost 1 base and J lost 3 bases. CDR1 and CDR2 (germline): SQVTM, ANQGSEA. The CDR3 DNA is TGCAGCGTTGAAGCAATAGGGGGCCCACCCCACTATGGCTACACCTTC. Encoded protein: CSVEAIGGPPHYGYTF.

The CDR3 sequence: CASSVVEGPNTEAFF. CDR3 nucleotide sequence: TGTGCCAGCAGCGTGGTAGAGGGGCCGAACACTGAAGCTTTCTTT. The rearrangement joins TRBV9 to TRBJ1-1; a weak D match, TRBD1 (5 bases). V was cut by 2 bases and J by 1 base, with 12 bases left in between. The CDR3 spans 15 residues. Germline V gene data show CDR1 as SGDLS and CDR2 as YYNGEE.

V and J are TRBV19 and TRBJ1-2; no reliable D call. CDR3 length equals 12 residues. CDR1 is LNHDA, CDR2 SQIVND, per germline (reference sequence). V was cut by 3 bases and J by 3 bases, with 5 bases left in between. The CDR3 nucleotides read TGTGCCAGTAGTATTGGTGACTATGGCTACACCTTC. Protein sequence: CASSIGDYGYTF.

This rearrangement joins TRBV3-1 (or the pseudogene TRBV3-2) to TRBJ1-3; the D is unclear. The V end lost 0 bases, the J end lost 4 bases, and 4 bases lay between the germline ends. The CDR3 length is 13 residues. Germline lookup yields CDR1 LGHDT and CDR2 YNNKEL (reference sequence). CDR3 in amino acids: CASSQDAGNTIYF. As DNA, the CDR3 is TGTGCCAGCAGCCAAGATGCGGGAAACACCATATATTTT.

The chain uses TRBV3-1 (or the pseudogene TRBV3-2) and TRBJ1-1, with D tentatively TRBD1 (5 bases). Germline V gene lookup returns CDR1 LGHDT and CDR2 YNNKEL (reference sequence). V gave up 0 bases and J gave up 5 bases, with 10 bases separating them. CDR3 size: 14 residues. CDR3 in DNA: TGTGCCAGCAGCCAAGATCGGGGACTAACTGAAGCTTTCTTT. As protein: CASSQDRGLTEAFF.

This clone occurred once. The chain couples TRBV7-2 to TRBJ1-5, with D possibly matching TRBD1 (6 bases). The V gene's germline CDR1 is SGHTA and CDR2 FQGNSA. Between the trimmed V and J ends, which lost 2 bases and 0 bases, there was a span of 11 bases. The CDR3 is made up of 16 amino acids. The CDR3 nucleotides are TGTGCCAGCAGCTTAACGGGGGGACATAGCAATCAGCCCCAGCATTTT. It is translated as CASSLTGGHSNQPQHF. The full variable domain, with the rest looked up from reference TRBV7-2 and TRBJ1-5, is GAGVSQSPSNKVTEKGKDVELRCDPISGHTALYWYRQSLGQGLEFLIYFQGNSAPDKSGLPSDRFSAERTGGSVSTLTIQRTQQEDSAVYLCASSLTGGHSNQPQHFGDGTRLSIL.

This chain links TRBV15 with TRBJ2-5, with D possibly being TRBD1 (6 bases). The CDR3 extends over 16 amino acids. Germline lookup yields CDR1 LNHNV and CDR2 YYDKDF (reference sequence). Between the trimmed V and J ends, which lost 0 bases and 2 bases, there was a span of 13 bases. DNA of the CDR3: TGTGCCACCAGCAGAGAGGGGGCCGGCCGGCAAGAGACCCAGTACTTC. Encoded protein: CATSREGAGRQETQYF. Combining the CDR3 with reference TRBV15 and TRBJ2-5 gives the whole variable domain DAMVIQNPRYQVTQFGKPVTLSCSQTLNHNVMYWYQQKSSQAPKLLFHYYDKDFNNEADTPDNFQSRRPNTSFCFLDIRSPGLGDTAMYLCATSREGAGRQETQYFGPGTRLLVL.

The CDR3 spells CASSPTGAGELFF. As DNA, the CDR3 is TGTGCCAGCAGCCCGACAGGGGCAGGGGAGCTGTTTTTT. The V and J genes are TRBV7-2 and TRBJ2-2, with 8 bases fitting TRBD1. V shed 5 bases, J shed 8 bases, and the junction held 4 bases outside the gene matches. The CDR3 is 13 residues long. In germline, CDR1 is SGHTA, CDR2 FQGNSA. Together with reference TRBV7-2 and TRBJ2-2, the CDR3 gives the full variable domain: GAGVSQSPSNKVTEKGKDVELRCDPISGHTALYWYRQSLGQGLEFLIYFQGNSAPDKSGLPSDRFSAERTGGSVSTLTIQRTQQEDSAVYLCASSPTGAGELFFGEGSRLTVL.

The rearrangement links TRBV28 to TRBJ2-3, with a possible D match to TRBD2 (5 bases). The CDR3 runs to 13 residues. V lost 7 bases to trimming and J lost 6 bases, with 14 bases between them. Germline V gene sequence: CDR1 MDHEN, CDR2 SYDVKM. The CDR3 nucleotides are TGTGCCAGCAAAGCGGTAGATAACGATACGCAGTATTTT. Translated: CASKAVDNDTQYF.

The rearrangement joins TRBV2 to TRBJ2-6, with D unclear. Germline CDR1 SNHLY, CDR2 FYNNEI. V lost 6 bases to trimming and J lost 4 bases, with 16 bases between them. This CDR3 is 16 amino acids long. The CDR3 bases are TGTGCCAGCAGCACCTCTAACAGCCCCGGGGCCAACGTCCTGACTTTC. Protein sequence: CASSTSNSPGANVLTF.

The chain is built from TRBV30 and TRBJ2-7, with TRBD2 identical over 7 bases. The V gene end was trimmed by 3 bases and the J gene end by 3 bases; junction bases not matched to a gene: 8. The V gene's germline CDR1 is GTSNPN and CDR2 SVGIG (reference sequence). The CDR3 covers 14 residues. The CDR3: CAWRAAGVFYEQYF. Here the CDR3 DNA reads TGTGCCTGGAGGGCGGCGGGAGTGTTCTACGAGCAGTACTTC.

This clone was detected only a few times. The rearrangement uses TRBV4-1 and TRBJ1-3, with D uncertain. Trimming took off 1 base at V and 4 bases at J, with 5 bases between the two ends. Germline V gives CDR1 MGHRA, CDR2 YSYEKL. The CDR3 has 13 residues. CDR3 residues: CASSQANGNTIYF. As DNA, the CDR3 is TGCGCCAGCAGCCAAGCCAACGGAAACACCATATATTTT.

On this clone: Other DNA sequences of this sample code for an identical CDR3. The V call is TRBV9, the J call TRBJ1-5; D possibly corresponds to TRBD1 (5 bases). CDR3 length: 15 residues. V was shortened by 2 bases and J by 0 bases, with 9 bases between the two germline ends. Germline V lookup: CDR1 SGDLS, CDR2 YYNGEE. The DNA of the CDR3 is TGTGCCAGCAGCGTCGACAGTTATAGCAATCAGCCCCAGCATTTT. Translation: CASSVDSYSNQPQHF.

This clone was observed a handful of times. The chain carries TRBV18 and TRBJ1-1; no firm D call. V shed 4 bases and J shed 3 bases, with 9 bases lying between them. Per germline, CDR1 KGHSH and CDR2 LQKENI. The length of the CDR3 is 13 residues. The CDR3 sequence: CASSLSTDTEAFF. CDR3 nucleotides: TGTGCCAGCTCACTAAGTACAGACACTGAAGCTTTCTTT.

The rearrangement links TRBV28 to TRBJ1-1; D is ambiguous. The V and J ends lost 4 bases and 7 bases respectively, with 10 bases between them. Per the germline V gene, CDR1 is MDHEN and CDR2 is SYDVKM. There are 12 residues in the CDR3. In DNA, the CDR3 is TGTGCCAGCAGTTCACAAACTGATGAAGCTTTCTTT. Its protein product is CASSSQTDEAFF.

The chain combines TRBV7-2 with TRBJ2-3; no clear D. Looked up from germline, CDR1 is SGHTA and CDR2 is FQGNSA. The V end was cut by 4 bases, the J end by 2 bases, with 7 bases between. The CDR3 totals 13 residues. The CDR3 nucleotides are TGTGCCAGCAGCTCGGGTCCCACAGATACGCAGTATTTT. Translating gives CASSSGPTDTQYF.

The chain carries TRBV19 and TRBJ2-3; possibly TRBD2 for D (5 bases). V gave up 0 bases and J gave up 4 bases, with 14 bases separating them. The germline gives CDR1 LNHDA, CDR2 SQIVND (reference sequence). The CDR3 runs 16 residues. The CDR3 DNA is TGTGCCAGTAGTATAGATCGAGGGCGCTACCCAGATACGCAGTATTTT. Amino acids: CASSIDRGRYPDTQYF.

The chain employs TRBV21-1 and TRBJ1-5. TRBV21-1 is a pseudogene locus. The CDR3 contains 15 residues. CDR3 residues: CASSKGGRRDQPQHF. CDR3 coding DNA: TGTGCCAGCAGCAAAGGGGGCAGGCGGGATCAGCCCCAGCATTTT.

The chain employs TRBV19 and TRBJ1-1; D gene unclear. This CDR3 spans 13 amino acids. Per the germline V gene, CDR1 is LNHDA and CDR2 is SQIVND (reference sequence). V was shortened by 3 bases and J by 2 bases, with 7 bases between the two germline ends. The CDR3 loop reads CASSIISNTEAFF. The CDR3 bases are TGTGCCAGTAGTATTATTTCAAACACTGAAGCTTTCTTT.

The chain has TRBV2 and TRBJ1-5, with D possibly matching TRBD1 (5 bases). The CDR3 is 16 amino acids. Germline V lookup: CDR1 SNHLY, CDR2 FYNNEI. Trimming removed 2 bases from V and 8 bases from J, with 19 bases in between. The CDR3 bases are TGTGCCAGCAGTGAATTTGGTCCGGCAGGGAACGAGCCCCAGCATTTT. Translation gives CASSEFGPAGNEPQHF.

The chain has TRBV5-1 and TRBJ2-1, with no clear D. This CDR3 region has 12 residues. Germline-derived CDR1 and CDR2 are SGHRS and YFSETQ. V was trimmed by 0 bases and J by 9 bases, leaving 7 bases between them. For the CDR3, the DNA is TGCGCCAGCAGCTTGGTGACCTTTGAGCAGTTCTTC. Translation: CASSLVTFEQFF.

This chain uses TRBV6-5 with TRBJ1-4; D is perhaps TRBD1 (6 bases). The ends were cut back, 6 bases at V and 12 bases at J, with 14 bases in the middle. The CDR3 extends over 12 amino acids. CDR1 and CDR2 (germline): MNHEY, SVGAGI. The CDR3 here is CASSTPSGELFF. The DNA for the CDR3 is TGTGCCAGCAGCACCCCGTCAGGGGAACTGTTTTTT.

This clone was counted many times. The chain uses TRBV29-1 and TRBJ1-2, with a possible D match to TRBD1 (5 bases). CDR3 length equals 20 residues. Germline V gene lookup returns CDR1 SQVTM and CDR2 ANQGSEA. V lost 4 bases and J lost 5, with 35 bases in between. CDR3 coding DNA: TGCAGCGTTGGACCTACTTCGCGGGGGTTTACCCGAAACACATTATATGGCTACACCTTC. It encodes CSVGPTSRGFTRNTLYGYTF.

This clone is a singleton in its sample. The V and J genes are TRBV19 and TRBJ1-1; D not resolved. This CDR3 has 12 residues. Germline CDR1 is LNHDA and CDR2 is SQIVND (reference sequence). The ends were cut back, 7 bases at V and 1 base at J, with 7 bases in the middle. CDR3: CASTDQNTEAFF. The CDR3 DNA is TGTGCCAGTACCGACCAGAACACTGAAGCTTTCTTT.